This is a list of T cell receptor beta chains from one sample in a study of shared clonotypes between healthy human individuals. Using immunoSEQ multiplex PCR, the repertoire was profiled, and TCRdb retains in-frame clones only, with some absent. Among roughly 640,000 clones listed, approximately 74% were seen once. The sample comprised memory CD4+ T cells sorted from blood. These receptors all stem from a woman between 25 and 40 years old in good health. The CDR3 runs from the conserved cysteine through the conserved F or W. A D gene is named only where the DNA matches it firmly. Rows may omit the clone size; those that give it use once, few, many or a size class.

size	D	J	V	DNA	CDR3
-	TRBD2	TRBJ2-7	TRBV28	TGTGCCAGCAGTTCCGGGACTAGCGGCACCTACGAGCAGTACTTC	CASSSGTSGTYEQYF
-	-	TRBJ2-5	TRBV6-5	TGTGCCAGCTACCCGACAGGATGGGGGGAGACCCAGTACTTC	CASYPTGWGETQYF
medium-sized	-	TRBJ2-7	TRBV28	TGTGCCACCCGAACCGCCGATCTATTTGAGTCAGGGGATAGCGAGCAGTACTTC	CATRTADLFESGDSEQYF
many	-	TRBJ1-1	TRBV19	TGTGCCAGTAGTAAACTCTCAGAGGGGGGAGCTGAAGCTTTCTTT	CASSKLSEGGAEAFF
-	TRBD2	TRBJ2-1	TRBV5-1	TGCGCCAGCAGCTTTACTAGCGGGAGGACTGGAAACAATGAGCAGTTCTTC	CASSFTSGRTGNNEQFF
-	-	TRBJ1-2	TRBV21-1	TGTGCCAGCATCCCCCAGGGGGAACTGGGGTTGAACTATGGCTACACCTTC	CASIPQGELGLNYGYTF
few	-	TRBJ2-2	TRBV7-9	TGTGCCAGCAGCTGGTCTGCGAACACCGGGGAGCTGTTTTTT	CASSWSANTGELFF
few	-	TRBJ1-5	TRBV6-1	TGTGCCAGCAGTGAGATCCTTGATCGAAATCAGCCCCAGCATTTT	CASSEILDRNQPQHF
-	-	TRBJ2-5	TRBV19	TGTGCCAGTAGTATGGGGACACTCGGGAACCAAGAGACCCAGTACTTC	CASSMGTLGNQETQYF
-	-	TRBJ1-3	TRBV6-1	TGTGCCAGCAGTGGACGTCACTCTGGAAACACCATATATTTT	CASSGRHSGNTIYF
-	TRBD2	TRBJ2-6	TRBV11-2	TGTGCCAGCAGCTCCTCCGGGGGGGCCTCTGGGGCCAACGTCCTGACTTTC	CASSSSGGASGANVLTF
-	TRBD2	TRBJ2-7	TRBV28	TGTGCCAGCAGTTTAATTAGCCTGGGACTAGCGGGAGGGCCCGTCTACGAGCAGTACTTC	CASSLISLGLAGGPVYEQYF
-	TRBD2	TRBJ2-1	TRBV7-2	TGTGCCAGCAGCCAAGCGGGAGCGGGCGAGCAGTTCTTC	CASSQAGAGEQFF
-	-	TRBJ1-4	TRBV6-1	TGTGCCAGCAATCCCAGGGGTGAAAAACTGTTTTTT	CASNPRGEKLFF
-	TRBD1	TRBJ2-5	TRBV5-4	TGTGCCAGCAGCACTCGGACAGGGGAAGAGACCCAGTACTTC	CASSTRTGEETQYF
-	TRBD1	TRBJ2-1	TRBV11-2	TGTGCCAGCAGCTTGGTGACAGGGATCAGTGAGCAGTTCTTC	CASSLVTGISEQFF
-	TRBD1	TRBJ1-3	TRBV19	TGTGCCAGTAGTTCCAGAACAGGGGATAGGACTGGAAACACCATATATTTT	CASSSRTGDRTGNTIYF
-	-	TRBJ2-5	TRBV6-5	TGTGCCAGCGGGTTCGGGGAGACCCAGTACTTC	CASGFGETQYF
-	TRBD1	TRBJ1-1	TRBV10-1	TGCGCCAGCAGTGAGTACGGGACAGGGAACACTGAAGCTTTCTTT	CASSEYGTGNTEAFF
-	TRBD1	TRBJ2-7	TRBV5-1	TGCGCCAGCAGCTTGACGGGACAGGGTTCCTACGAGCAGTACTTC	CASSLTGQGSYEQYF
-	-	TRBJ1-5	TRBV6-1	TGTGCCAGCAGTGAAGCGTGGGGTGGTCAGCCCCAGCATTTT	CASSEAWGGQPQHF
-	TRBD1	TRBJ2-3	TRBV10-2	TGCGCCAGCAGTCGGACAGGGGGGGGGATAGATACGCAGTATTTT	CASSRTGGGIDTQYF
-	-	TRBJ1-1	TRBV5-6	TGTGCCAGCAGCTTAAGAATCCAGACAAACACTGAAGCTTTCTTT	CASSLRIQTNTEAFF
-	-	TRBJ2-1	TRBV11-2	TGTGCCAGCAGCTCCTCTTTAGGATTATCCTACAATGAGCAGTTCTTC	CASSSSLGLSYNEQFF
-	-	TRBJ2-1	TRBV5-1	TGCGCCAGCAGCTCCCCCGGGACGTATAATGAGCAGTTCTTC	CASSSPGTYNEQFF